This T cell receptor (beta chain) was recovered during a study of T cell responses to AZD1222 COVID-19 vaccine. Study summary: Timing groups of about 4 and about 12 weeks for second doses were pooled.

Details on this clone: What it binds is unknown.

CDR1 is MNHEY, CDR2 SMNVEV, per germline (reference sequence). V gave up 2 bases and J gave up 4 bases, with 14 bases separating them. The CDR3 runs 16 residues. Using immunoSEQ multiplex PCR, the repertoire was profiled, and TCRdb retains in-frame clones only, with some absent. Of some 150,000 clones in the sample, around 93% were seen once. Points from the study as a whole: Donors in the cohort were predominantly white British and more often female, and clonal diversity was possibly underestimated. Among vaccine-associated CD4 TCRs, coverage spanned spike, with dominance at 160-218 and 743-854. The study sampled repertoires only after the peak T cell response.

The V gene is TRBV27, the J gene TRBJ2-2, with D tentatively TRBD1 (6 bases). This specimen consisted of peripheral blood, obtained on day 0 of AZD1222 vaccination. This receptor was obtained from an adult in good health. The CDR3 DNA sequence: TGTGCCAGCAGTTTAAGGGCAGGGGTTCCCACCGGGGAGCTGTTTTTT. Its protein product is CASSLRAGVPTGELFF.